This TCR beta chain was captured by sequencing in a study of cytomegalovirus exposure and HLA in healthy donors. This CDR3 has 17 amino acids. Germline V gene data show CDR1 as LGHNA and CDR2 as YNFKEQ. J gave up 4 bases and V 4 bases, and 14 bases lay outside the gene matches. 60 Vbeta and 13 Jbeta primers were used in PCR. Original methodology: Tens of millions of unique TCR beta chains, roughly 11 million of them shared, were counted by a later analysis. Clones were sequenced by immunoSEQ multiplex PCR, and TCRdb holds only the in-frame ones, with some missing. V, J and clone size derive from that table, while D and trimming were established from the DNA sequence. The repertoire consists of some 180,000 clones, with roughly 82% occurring once and the leading ten covering 1.5% to 1.7%. A word on this clone: The antigen remains unidentified.

Whole-study results and caveats: A later analysis showed TCR association rates differing by HLA locus, peaking at DRB1 and lowest at HLA-C.

The sample consisted of PBMCs. This clonotype was sampled from a man aged 35-49 years in good health and CMV-seronegative. This chain links TRBV4-2 with TRBJ2-5, with TRBD1 matching over 8 bases. The CDR3 bases are TGTGCCAGCAGCCCGATCGAAACAGGGGGGCCGTCAGAGACCCAGTACTTC. Translation gives CASSPIETGGPSETQYF.